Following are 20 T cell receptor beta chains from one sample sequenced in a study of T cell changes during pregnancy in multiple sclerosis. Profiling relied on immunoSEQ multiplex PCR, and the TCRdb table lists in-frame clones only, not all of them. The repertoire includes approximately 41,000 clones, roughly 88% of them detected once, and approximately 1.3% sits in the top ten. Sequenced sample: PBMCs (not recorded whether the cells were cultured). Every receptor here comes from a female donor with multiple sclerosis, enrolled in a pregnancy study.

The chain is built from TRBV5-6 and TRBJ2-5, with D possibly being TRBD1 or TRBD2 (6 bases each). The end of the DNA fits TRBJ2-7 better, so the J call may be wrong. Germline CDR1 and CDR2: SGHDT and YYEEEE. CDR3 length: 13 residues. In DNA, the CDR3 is TGTGCCAGCAGCTTGGGGAGGGGGAACGAGCAGTACTTC. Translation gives CASSLGRGNEQYF.

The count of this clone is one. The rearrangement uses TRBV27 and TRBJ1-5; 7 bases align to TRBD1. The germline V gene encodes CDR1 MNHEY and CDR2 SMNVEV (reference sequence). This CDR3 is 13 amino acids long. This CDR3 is CTLQGERIQPQHF. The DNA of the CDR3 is TGTACCCTGCAGGGGGAACGTATCCAGCCCCAGCATTTT.

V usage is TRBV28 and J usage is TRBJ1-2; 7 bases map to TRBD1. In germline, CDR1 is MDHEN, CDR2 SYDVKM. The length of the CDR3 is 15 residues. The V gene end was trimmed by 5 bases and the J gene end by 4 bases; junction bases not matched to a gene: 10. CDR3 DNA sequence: TGTGCCAGCAGTAAATTCGGACAGGAGCGCTATGGCTACACCTTC. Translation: CASSKFGQERYGYTF.

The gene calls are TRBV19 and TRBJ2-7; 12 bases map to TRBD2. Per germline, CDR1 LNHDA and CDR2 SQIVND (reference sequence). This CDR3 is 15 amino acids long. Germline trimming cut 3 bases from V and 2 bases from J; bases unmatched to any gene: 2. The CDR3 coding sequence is TGTGCCAGTAGTATCCTAGCGGGAGGGCCCTACGAGCAGTACTTC. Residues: CASSILAGGPYEQYF.

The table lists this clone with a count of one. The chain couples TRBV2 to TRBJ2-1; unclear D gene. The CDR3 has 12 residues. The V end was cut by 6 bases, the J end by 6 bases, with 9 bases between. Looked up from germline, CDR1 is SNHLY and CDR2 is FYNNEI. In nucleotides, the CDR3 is TGTGCCAGCAGCCTACTTGGCAATGAGCAGTTCTTC. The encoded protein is CASSLLGNEQFF.

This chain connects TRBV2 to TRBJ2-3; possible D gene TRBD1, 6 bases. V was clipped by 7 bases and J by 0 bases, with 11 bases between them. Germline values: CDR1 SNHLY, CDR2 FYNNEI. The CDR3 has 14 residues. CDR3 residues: CASNRGGSTDTQYF. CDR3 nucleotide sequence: TGTGCCAGCAACCGAGGGGGAAGCACAGATACGCAGTATTTT.

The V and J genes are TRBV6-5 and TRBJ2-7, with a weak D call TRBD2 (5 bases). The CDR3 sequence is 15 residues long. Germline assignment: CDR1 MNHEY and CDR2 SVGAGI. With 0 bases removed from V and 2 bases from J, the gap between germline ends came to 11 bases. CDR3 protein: CASSYSAGQPYEQYF. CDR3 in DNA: TGTGCCAGCAGTTACTCGGCGGGTCAACCCTACGAGCAGTACTTC.

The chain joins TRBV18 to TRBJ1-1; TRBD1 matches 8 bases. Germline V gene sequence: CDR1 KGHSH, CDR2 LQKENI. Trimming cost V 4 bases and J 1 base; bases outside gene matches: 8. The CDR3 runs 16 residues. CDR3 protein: CASSHQGAGPNTEAFF. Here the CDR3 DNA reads TGTGCCAGCTCACACCAGGGGGCAGGGCCGAACACTGAAGCTTTCTTT.

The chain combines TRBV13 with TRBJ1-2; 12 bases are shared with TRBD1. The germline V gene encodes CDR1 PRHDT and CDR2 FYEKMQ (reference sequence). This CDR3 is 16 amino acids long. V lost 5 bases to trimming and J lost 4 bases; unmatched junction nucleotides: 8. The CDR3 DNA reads TGTGCCAGCAGCCTGGGGACAGGGGGCGCACCCTATGGCTACACCTTC. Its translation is CASSLGTGGAPYGYTF.

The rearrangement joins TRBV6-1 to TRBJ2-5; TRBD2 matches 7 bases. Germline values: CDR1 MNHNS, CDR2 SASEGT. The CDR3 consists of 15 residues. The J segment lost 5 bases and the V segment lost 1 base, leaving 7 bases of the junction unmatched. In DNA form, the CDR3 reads TGTGCCAGCAGTGAAGAAATAGCGGGTCGGGAGACCCAGTACTTC. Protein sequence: CASSEEIAGRETQYF.

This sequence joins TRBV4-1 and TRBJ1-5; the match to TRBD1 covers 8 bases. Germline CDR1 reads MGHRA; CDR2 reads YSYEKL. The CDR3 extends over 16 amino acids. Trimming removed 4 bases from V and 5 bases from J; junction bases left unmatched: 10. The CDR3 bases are TGCGCCAGCAGCCCCGAAGTAGGACAGGGATATCAGCCCCAGCATTTT. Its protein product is CASSPEVGQGYQPQHF.

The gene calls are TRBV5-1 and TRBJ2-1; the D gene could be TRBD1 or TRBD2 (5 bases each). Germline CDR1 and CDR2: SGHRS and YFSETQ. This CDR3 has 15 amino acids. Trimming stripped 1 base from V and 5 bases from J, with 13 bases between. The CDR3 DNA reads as TGCGCCAGCAGCTTGATCCCGGGGCGGGACAATGAGCAGTTCTTC. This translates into CASSLIPGRDNEQFF. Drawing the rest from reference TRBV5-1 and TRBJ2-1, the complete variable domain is KAGVTQTPRYLIKTRGQQVTLSCSPISGHRSVSWYQQTPGQGLQFLFEYFSETQRNKGNFPGRFSGRQFSNSRSEMNVSTLELGDSALYLCASSLIPGRDNEQFFGPGTRLTVL.

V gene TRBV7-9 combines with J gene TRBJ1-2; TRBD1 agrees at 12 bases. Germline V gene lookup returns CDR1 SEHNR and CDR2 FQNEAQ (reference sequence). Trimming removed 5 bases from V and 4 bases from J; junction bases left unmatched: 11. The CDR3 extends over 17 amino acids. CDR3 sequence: CASSHGTGGIDGYGYTF. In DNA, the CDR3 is TGTGCCAGCAGCCACGGGACAGGGGGCATCGATGGCTATGGCTACACCTTC. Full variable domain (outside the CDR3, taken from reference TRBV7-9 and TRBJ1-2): DTGVSQNPRHKITKRGQNVTFRCDPISEHNRLYWYRQTLGQGPEFLTYFQNEAQLEKSRLLSDRFSAERPKGSFSTLEIQRTEQGDSAMYLCASSHGTGGIDGYGYTFGSGTRLTVV.

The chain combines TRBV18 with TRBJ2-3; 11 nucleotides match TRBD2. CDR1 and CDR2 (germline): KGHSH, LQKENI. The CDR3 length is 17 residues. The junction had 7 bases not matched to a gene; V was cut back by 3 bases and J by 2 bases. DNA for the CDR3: TGTGCCAGCTCACCGACAGAGGGACTAGCGGTCACAGATACGCAGTATTTT. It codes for CASSPTEGLAVTDTQYF. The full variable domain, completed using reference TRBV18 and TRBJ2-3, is NAGVMQNPRHLVRRRGQEARLRCSPMKGHSHVYWYRQLPEEGLKFMVYLQKENIIDESGMPKERFSAEFPKEGPSILRIQQVVRGDSAAYFCASSPTEGLAVTDTQYFGPGTRLTVL.

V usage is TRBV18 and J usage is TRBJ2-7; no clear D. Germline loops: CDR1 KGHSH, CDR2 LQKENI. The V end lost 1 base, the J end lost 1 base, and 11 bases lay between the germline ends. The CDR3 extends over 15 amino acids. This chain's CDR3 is CASSPQAEDSYEQYF. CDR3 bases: TGTGCCAGCTCACCACAGGCAGAGGATTCCTACGAGCAGTACTTC.

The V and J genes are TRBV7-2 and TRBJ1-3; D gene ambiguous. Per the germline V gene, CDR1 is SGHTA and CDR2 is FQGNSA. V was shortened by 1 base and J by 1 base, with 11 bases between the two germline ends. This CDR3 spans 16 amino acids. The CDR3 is CASSLDRGASGNTIYF. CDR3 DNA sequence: TGTGCCAGCAGCTTAGATCGAGGTGCGTCTGGAAACACCATATATTTT.

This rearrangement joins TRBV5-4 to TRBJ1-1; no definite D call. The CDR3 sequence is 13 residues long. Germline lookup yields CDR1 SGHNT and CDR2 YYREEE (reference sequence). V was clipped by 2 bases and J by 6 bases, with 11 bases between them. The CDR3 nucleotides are TGTGCCAGCAGCTTTCAGGCAGCCTCTGAAGCTTTCTTT. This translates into CASSFQAASEAFF.

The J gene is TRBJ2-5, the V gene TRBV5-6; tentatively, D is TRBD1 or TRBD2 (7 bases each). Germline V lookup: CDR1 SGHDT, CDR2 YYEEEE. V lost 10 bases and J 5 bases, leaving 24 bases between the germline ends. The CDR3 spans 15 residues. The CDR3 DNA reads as TGTGCCTCCGAAAGGGGAGCAGGGGGGGTGGAGACCCAGTACTTC. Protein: CASERGAGGVETQYF.

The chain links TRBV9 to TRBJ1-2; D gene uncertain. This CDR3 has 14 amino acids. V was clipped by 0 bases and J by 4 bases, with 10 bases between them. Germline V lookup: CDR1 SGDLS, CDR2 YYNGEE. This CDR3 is CASSVEDQAYGYTF. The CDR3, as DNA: TGTGCCAGCAGCGTAGAAGACCAAGCCTATGGCTACACCTTC.

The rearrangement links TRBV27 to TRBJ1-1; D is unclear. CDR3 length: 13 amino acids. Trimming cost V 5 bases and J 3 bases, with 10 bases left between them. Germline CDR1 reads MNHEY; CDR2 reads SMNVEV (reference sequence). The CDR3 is CASSLISDTEAFF. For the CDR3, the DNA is TGTGCCAGCAGTCTAATAAGCGACACTGAAGCTTTCTTT.